These 32 T cell receptor beta chains were all obtained from the same sample, sequenced in a study of T-cell memory formation after mild COVID-19. TCRdb fed the 5' RACE reads into MiXCR, producing one record per CDR3 protein. Here the sample spans approximately 210,000 distinct CDR3 sequences, about 17% being singletons. Input material: PBMCs or a T cell subset sorted from them (not recorded which). These receptors came from an adult woman who had mild COVID-19 (a few samples of this study predate the infection). Cell type and time point are not known.

The chain combines TRBV20-1 with TRBJ1-1, with TRBD1 identical over 7 bases. The CDR3 is 14 amino acids. V dropped 2 bases and J dropped 1; count of bases not matched to a gene: 4. The V gene's germline CDR1 is DFQATT and CDR2 SNEGSKA (reference sequence). The CDR3 DNA follows: TGCAGTGCTAGAAGACAGGGCCCGAACACTGAAGCTTTCTTT. Protein product: CSARRQGPNTEAFF.

This chain links TRBV20-1 with TRBJ1-2; unclear D gene. This CDR3 has 12 amino acids. Trimming shortened V by 4 bases and J by 4 bases, and 10 bases separated the two germline ends. CDR1 and CDR2 (germline): DFQATT, SNEGSKA (reference sequence). The CDR3 reads CSAIRAPYGYTF. The DNA for the CDR3 is TGCAGTGCTATCCGGGCCCCCTATGGCTACACCTTC.

This chain connects TRBV20-1 to TRBJ2-1, with 9 bases fitting TRBD2. The CDR3 is 13 amino acids. Looked up from germline, CDR1 is DFQATT and CDR2 is SNEGSKA (reference sequence). V shed 4 bases and J 6 bases; nucleotides not matched to a gene: 4. This CDR3 reads CSATLAGVNEQFF. The CDR3 DNA reads TGCAGTGCTACATTAGCGGGAGTCAATGAGCAGTTCTTC.

There are many counts of this clonotype. The chain combines TRBV5-1 with TRBJ2-1; 9 bases align to TRBD1. The trim removed 2 bases at V and 8 bases at J, leaving 8 bases unmatched. The CDR3 spans 15 residues. Germline CDR1 and CDR2: SGHRS and YFSETQ. The CDR3 coding sequence is TGCGCCAGCAGCTTCCAAGGACAGGGGTTAGATGAGCAGTTCTTC. Protein sequence: CASSFQGQGLDEQFF.

The genes are TRBV5-4 and TRBJ2-6; possible D gene TRBD2, 5 bases. The CDR3 runs 16 residues. V was pared by 5 bases and J by 4 bases, with 16 bases between. Germline V lookup: CDR1 SGHNT, CDR2 YYREEE (reference sequence). The CDR3 here is CASSPGSGDGANVLTF. The DNA for the CDR3 is TGTGCCAGCAGTCCGGGCAGCGGTGACGGGGCCAACGTCCTGACTTTC.

This clonotype has more than one count but fewer than ten. The V gene is TRBV6-1, the J gene TRBJ2-1; 9 bases agree with TRBD1. CDR1 and CDR2 (germline): MNHNS, SASEGT. V dropped 0 bases and J dropped 4; count of bases not matched to a gene: 4. There are 16 residues in the CDR3. CDR3 coding DNA: TGTGCCAGCAGTGAAGCCGGGACAGGGTATTACAATGAGCAGTTCTTC. Its protein is CASSEAGTGYYNEQFF.

Many counts were recorded for this clonotype. V and J are TRBV20-1 and TRBJ2-1; 9 bases fit TRBD1. This CDR3 is built from 15 residues. V dropped 1 base and J dropped 5; count of bases not matched to a gene: 6. CDR1 DFQATT and CDR2 SNEGSKA come from the germline V gene (reference sequence). CDR3 DNA: TGCAGTGCTAGAGGGGGACAGGGAAACCACAATGAGCAGTTCTTC. Amino acids: CSARGGQGNHNEQFF.

V is TRBV2 and J is TRBJ2-1; D is perhaps TRBD1 (5 bases). The CDR3 sequence is 13 residues long. V lost 7 bases to trimming and J lost 5 bases, with 12 bases between them. Per germline, CDR1 SNHLY and CDR2 FYNNEI. CDR3 sequence: CASTRTPNNEQFF. CDR3 sequence (DNA): TGTGCCAGCACTAGGACACCAAACAATGAGCAGTTCTTC.

The V and J genes are TRBV20-1 and TRBJ2-5; D might be TRBD1 or TRBD2, each matching 5 bases. This CDR3 has 13 residues. The germline V gene encodes CDR1 DFQATT and CDR2 SNEGSKA (reference sequence). V lost 6 bases and J lost 4, with 15 bases in between. The CDR3 region has the DNA TGCAGTGCCACTTTACTTGGGGGAGAGACCCAGTACTTC. It is translated as CSATLLGGETQYF.

This clonotype has at least ten counts. The V call is TRBV25-1, the J call TRBJ1-4; D is perhaps TRBD1 (5 bases). This CDR3 comprises 12 residues. The V gene's germline CDR1 is MGHDK and CDR2 SYGVNS. V lost 2 bases to trimming and J lost 10 bases, with 8 bases between them. As DNA, the CDR3 is TGTGCCAGCAGTGAAGTTAGGGGAAAACTGTTTTTT. Translation: CASSEVRGKLFF.

The table lists this clonotype with many counts. The chain employs TRBV6-5 and TRBJ1-5; a possible D gene is TRBD1 (5 bases). CDR1 is MNHEY and CDR2 is SVGAGI in the germline V gene. V was trimmed by 6 bases and J by 11 bases, leaving 11 bases between them. This CDR3 is 11 amino acids long. The CDR3 nucleotides read TGTGCCAGCAGCCATGGGGGAGCCCAGCATTTT. Translated, it gives CASSHGGAQHF.

Points on this clonotype: A much larger clone differs from this one at a single base, so this may be a read error. The chain is built from TRBV7-2 and TRBJ2-2; unclear D gene. Germline V lookup: CDR1 SGHTA, CDR2 FQGNSA. The CDR3 loop spans 14 amino acids. Trimming cost V 3 bases and J 2 bases, with 7 bases left between them. This CDR3 reads CASSFVVNTGELFF. The CDR3 DNA reads as TGTGCCAGCAGCTTCGTGGTTAACACCGGGGAGCTGTTTTTT.

This chain links TRBV5-1 with TRBJ1-1; 7 bases align to TRBD1. The CDR3 consists of 15 residues. Germline V lookup: CDR1 SGHRS, CDR2 YFSETQ. V trimming: 6 bases; J trimming: 1 base; junction bases outside the gene matches: 9. In nucleotides, the CDR3 is TGCGCCAGCACCTTCCGGGGACAGCCGAACACTGAAGCTTTCTTT. It encodes CASTFRGQPNTEAFF.

The J gene is TRBJ2-1, the V gene TRBV29-1; D remains ambiguous. The CDR3 length is 13 residues. V shed 4 bases and J shed 1 base, with 8 bases lying between them. CDR1 is SQVTM and CDR2 is ANQGSEA in the germline V gene. CDR3 region: CSVARVSYNEQFF. CDR3 nucleotide sequence: TGCAGCGTTGCTCGGGTATCCTACAATGAGCAGTTCTTC.

The rearrangement joins TRBV5-1 to TRBJ1-1, with a tentative D call TRBD1 (5 bases). V shed 4 bases and J shed 11 bases, with 15 bases lying between them. Germline CDR1 SGHRS, CDR2 YFSETQ. The CDR3 consists of 12 residues. This CDR3 reads CASSDPGGKAFF. The CDR3 DNA follows: TGCGCCAGCAGCGACCCCGGGGGGAAGGCTTTCTTT.

This chain links TRBV14 with TRBJ1-6; D call uncertain. Germline CDR1 SGHDN, CDR2 FVKESK. V gave up 2 bases and J gave up 7 bases, with 12 bases separating them. CDR3 length equals 15 residues. The CDR3 region is CASSQQVTRNSPLHF. The CDR3 region has the DNA TGTGCCAGCAGCCAACAGGTCACCAGGAATTCACCCCTCCACTTT.

This clonotype showed up just a few times. The chain employs TRBV5-1 and TRBJ1-1; TRBD1 might be the D (5 bases). The CDR3 runs to 15 residues. V was clipped by 0 bases and J by 2 bases, with 11 bases between them. Germline values: CDR1 SGHRS, CDR2 YFSETQ. The CDR3 nucleotides are TGCGCCAGCAGCTTGGATGGGAGGGGAAACACTGAAGCTTTCTTT. Its protein product is CASSLDGRGNTEAFF.

This clonotype was detected many times. The rearrangement uses TRBV27 and TRBJ2-3; D call uncertain. This CDR3 region has 14 residues. V lost 5 bases and J lost 3, with 12 bases in between. Germline V gene data show CDR1 as MNHEY and CDR2 as SMNVEV (reference sequence). CDR3 nucleotides: TGTGCCAGCAGTCGAATCCAGTATACAGATACGCAGTATTTT. It is translated as CASSRIQYTDTQYF.

The V gene is TRBV7-6, the J gene TRBJ2-3; 10 bases are shared with TRBD1. Per germline, CDR1 SGHVS and CDR2 FNYEAQ. This CDR3 spans 16 amino acids. V trimming: 3 bases; J trimming: 4 bases; junction bases outside the gene matches: 7. This CDR3 is CASSLVRDRGPDTQYF. The CDR3 DNA sequence: TGTGCCAGCAGCTTGGTACGGGACAGGGGTCCAGATACGCAGTATTTT.

In this sample, this clonotype turned up a few times. The chain couples TRBV12-3 or TRBV12-4 to TRBJ2-5; TRBD1 agrees at 8 bases. This CDR3 contains 14 residues. The V segment lost 6 bases and the J segment 1 base; nucleotides outside the gene matches: 4. In DNA form, the CDR3 reads TGTGCCAGCAGCCAGACAGGGGTCCAAGAGACCCAGTACTTC. It specifies CASSQTGVQETQYF.

This clonotype showed up many times. V is TRBV5-1 and J is TRBJ2-7, with TRBD1 as a possible D gene (7 bases). The V end was cut by 4 bases, the J end by 3 bases, with 20 bases between. CDR3 length: 16 residues. Per the germline V gene, CDR1 is SGHRS and CDR2 is YFSETQ. The CDR3 loop is CASSQGGGILNYEQYF. CDR3 in DNA: TGCGCCAGCAGCCAAGGAGGGGGCATCCTAAACTACGAGCAGTACTTC.

This chain links TRBV14 with TRBJ1-2; no reliable D call. Germline CDR1 and CDR2: SGHDN and FVKESK. CDR3 size: 15 residues. V gave up 4 bases and J gave up 6 bases, with 18 bases separating them. The CDR3 loop reads CASSPRLGITDGYTF. The CDR3 DNA sequence: TGTGCCAGCAGCCCCCGACTGGGGATTACGGATGGCTACACCTTC. Supplemented by reference TRBV14 and TRBJ1-2, the full variable domain reads EAGVTQFPSHSVIEKGQTVTLRCDPISGHDNLYWYRRVMGKEIKFLLHFVKESKQDESGMPNNRFLAERTGGTYSTLKVQPAELEDSGVYFCASSPRLGITDGYTFGSGTRLTVV.

Many counts were recorded for this clonotype. V and J are TRBV15 and TRBJ2-2; D possibly corresponds to TRBD2 (5 bases). V lost 0 bases and J lost 2, with 10 bases in between. The CDR3 runs 16 residues. Germline CDR1 LNHNV, CDR2 YYDKDF (reference sequence). The CDR3 nucleotides read TGTGCCACCAGCAGAGATAGCGCCCGAAACACCGGGGAGCTGTTTTTT. Encoded protein: CATSRDSARNTGELFF. Full variable domain (remainder filled in from reference TRBV15 and TRBJ2-2): DAMVIQNPRYQVTQFGKPVTLSCSQTLNHNVMYWYQQKSSQAPKLLFHYYDKDFNNEADTPDNFQSRRPNTSFCFLDIRSPGLGDTAMYLCATSRDSARNTGELFFGEGSRLTVL.

This clonotype has a count of ten or more. This rearrangement joins TRBV6-1 to TRBJ2-5, with 7 nucleotides matching TRBD2. The germline gives CDR1 MNHNS, CDR2 SASEGT. V trimming: 6 bases; J trimming: 1 base; junction bases outside the gene matches: 8. CDR3 size: 15 residues. CDR3 loop: CASRSTSGVQETQYF. CDR3 coding DNA: TGTGCCAGCAGGTCTACCAGCGGGGTCCAAGAGACCCAGTACTTC.

V usage is TRBV5-6 and J usage is TRBJ2-1; no clear D. The CDR3 spans 13 residues. Per germline, CDR1 SGHDT and CDR2 YYEEEE. V was pared by 2 bases and J by 9 bases, with 12 bases between. The CDR3 nucleotides read TGTGCCAGCAGCTTCACTATGATCGTTGAGCAGTTCTTC. It codes for CASSFTMIVEQFF. Full variable domain (remainder filled in from reference TRBV5-6 and TRBJ2-1): DAGVTQSPTHLIKTRGQQVTLRCSPKSGHDTVSWYQQALGQGPQFIFQYYEEEERQRGNFPDRFSGHQFPNYSSELNVNALLLGDSALYLCASSFTMIVEQFFGPGTRLTVL.

This clonotype was seen more than once but under ten times. The CDR3 DNA sequence: TGTGCCAGCAGCTTAGTCTTAGCGGGAATCTCCGAGCAGTACTTC. Protein sequence: CASSLVLAGISEQYF. The chain recombines TRBV7-9 with TRBJ2-7; 8 nucleotides line up with TRBD2. The CDR3 spans 15 residues. CDR1 is SEHNR, CDR2 FQNEAQ, per germline (reference sequence). The V segment lost 1 base and the J segment 6 bases; nucleotides outside the gene matches: 8.

CDR3 DNA: TGCGCCAGCAGCCAAGATCCTAGCGGGGGGGCAGGTGAGCAGTTCTTC. This translates into CASSQDPSGGAGEQFF. This chain links TRBV4-1 with TRBJ2-1; TRBD2 aligns across 12 bases. Germline V gene data show CDR1 as MGHRA and CDR2 as YSYEKL. V was pared by 0 bases and J by 9 bases, with 6 bases of the junction left unmatched. The CDR3 is 16 amino acids.

This clonotype was found many times. The chain recombines TRBV5-1 with TRBJ2-1, with D uncertain. The V gene's germline CDR1 is SGHRS and CDR2 YFSETQ. The CDR3 runs 15 residues. Trimming cost V 6 bases and J 5 bases, with 18 bases left between them. In DNA, the CDR3 is TGCGCCAGCACCTCCTTGTTGGCAGATAACAATGAGCAGTTCTTC. Its translation is CASTSLLADNNEQFF.

The chain is built from TRBV18 and TRBJ1-1; TRBD1 might be the D (5 bases). Per germline, CDR1 KGHSH and CDR2 LQKENI. V was clipped by 4 bases and J by 1 base, with 10 bases between them. CDR3 size: 14 residues. The CDR3 DNA reads TGTGCCAGCTCACAAAGGGGCCAGAACACTGAAGCTTTCTTT. Its translation: CASSQRGQNTEAFF. Together with reference TRBV18 and TRBJ1-1, the CDR3 gives the full variable domain: NAGVMQNPRHLVRRRGQEARLRCSPMKGHSHVYWYRQLPEEGLKFMVYLQKENIIDESGMPKERFSAEFPKEGPSILRIQQVVRGDSAAYFCASSQRGQNTEAFFGQGTRLTVV.

V gene TRBV4-1 combines with J gene TRBJ1-1, with unresolved D. With 3 bases removed from V and 0 bases from J, the gap between germline ends came to 8 bases. The CDR3 covers 14 residues. The germline V gene has CDR1 MGHRA and CDR2 YSYEKL. This chain's CDR3 is CASSHPPMNTEAFF. CDR3 DNA: TGCGCCAGCAGCCATCCCCCGATGAACACTGAAGCTTTCTTT.

In its sample, this clonotype was seen a few times. This chain links TRBV4-1 with TRBJ2-3; the match to TRBD1 covers 10 bases. This CDR3 spans 16 amino acids. Unmatched junction bases numbered 7, after V lost 4 bases and J lost 3 bases. Germline V CDR1 and CDR2: MGHRA, YSYEKL. The CDR3 region is CASSRAGTGVTDTQYF. CDR3 nucleotide sequence: TGCGCCAGCAGCCGGGCGGGGACAGGGGTGACAGATACGCAGTATTTT.

This clonotype was picked up a small number of times. The chain recombines TRBV7-9 with TRBJ1-3; D is undetermined. The CDR3 consists of 18 residues. Germline lookup yields CDR1 SEHNR and CDR2 FQNEAQ (reference sequence). Trimming stripped 0 bases from V and 0 bases from J, with 15 bases between. The CDR3 sequence: CASSLAGKERFSGNTIYF. For the CDR3, the DNA is TGTGCCAGCAGCTTAGCGGGAAAGGAGAGATTCTCTGGAAACACCATATATTTT.